This T cell receptor (beta chain) was identified during a study of blood T cell repertoires in COVID-19. Sequencing used immunoSEQ multiplex PCR; TCRdb keeps in-frame clones, though not all of them. Found here are 35,000 to 40,000 clones, 85% of them singletons; the top ten hold roughly 13%. The sequenced material came from peripheral blood. The TCR sequence derives from a human donor in a cohort sampled during active COVID-19.

Written as DNA, the CDR3 is TGCGCCAGCAGCTTCGGGGGGAATAGGGCCAAAAACATTCAGTACTTC. It yields the protein CASSFGGNRAKNIQYF. The chain recombines TRBV5-1 with TRBJ2-4; 7 nucleotides agree with TRBD2. CDR3 length: 16 residues. In germline, CDR1 is SGHRS, CDR2 YFSETQ. Trimming removed 2 bases from V and 1 base from J; junction bases left unmatched: 6.